These 2 T cell receptor beta chains came from one sample sequenced in a study of blood T cells in healthy people across ages. Alongside a J-beta primer mix, a sample-barcoded 5' primer served in a second PCR lasting 7 to 11 cycles. Each CDR3 protein gets one entry after TCRdb re-called the 5' RACE reads with MiXCR. The sample includes around 2 million distinct CDR3 sequences, approximately 40% of them seen just once. The sequencing sample was made of blood. The source of these receptors is a human donor in good health.

The chain joins TRBV6-6 to TRBJ1-1; TRBD1 matches at 8 bases. J was trimmed by 10 bases and V by 5 bases; bases with no gene match: 6. The CDR3 spans 12 residues. Germline V gene lookup returns CDR1 MNHNY and CDR2 SVGAGI (reference sequence). CDR3 protein: CASSPGQVRAFF. Here the CDR3 DNA reads TGTGCCAGCAGTCCGGGACAGGTGAGAGCTTTCTTT.

The rearrangement uses TRBV29-1 and TRBJ1-1; possibly TRBD1 for D (5 bases). The CDR3 totals 11 residues. Germline V gene data show CDR1 as SQVTM and CDR2 as ANQGSEA. Trimming pared 3 bases from V and 6 bases from J, leaving 8 bases between. The chain's CDR3 is CSVDRGAEAFF. The CDR3 region has the DNA TGCAGCGTTGACCGAGGGGCTGAAGCTTTCTTT.